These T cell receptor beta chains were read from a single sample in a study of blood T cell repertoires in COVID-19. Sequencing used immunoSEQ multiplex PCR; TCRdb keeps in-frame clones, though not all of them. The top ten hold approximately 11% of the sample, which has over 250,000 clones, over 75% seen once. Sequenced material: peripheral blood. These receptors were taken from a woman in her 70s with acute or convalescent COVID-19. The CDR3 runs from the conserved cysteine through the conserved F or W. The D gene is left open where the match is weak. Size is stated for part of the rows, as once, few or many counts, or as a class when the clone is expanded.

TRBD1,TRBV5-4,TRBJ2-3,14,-,TGTGCCAGCAGCAGACAGGGGGGCACAGATACGCAGTATTTT,CASSRQGGTDTQYF
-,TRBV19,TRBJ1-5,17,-,TGTGCCAGTAGTATCTTTGAGGGAGCACCGAGCAATCAGCCCCAGCATTTT,CASSIFEGAPSNQPQHF
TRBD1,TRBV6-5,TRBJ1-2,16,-,TGTGCCAGCAGTTTCGACAGGGGCTCTACCATTTATGGCTACACCTTC,CASSFDRGSTIYGYTF
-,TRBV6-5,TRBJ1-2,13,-,TGTGCCAGTGAGTCCCCCATAAACTATGGCTACACCTTC,CASESPINYGYTF
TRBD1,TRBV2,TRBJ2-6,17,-,TGTGCCAGCAGTAGACAGGGGGCTCTAGCTGGGGCCAACGTCCTGACTTTC,CASSRQGALAGANVLTF
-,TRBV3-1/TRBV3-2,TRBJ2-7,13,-,TGTGCCAGCAGCGCCGGACAGATCTACGAGCAGTACTTC,CASSAGQIYEQYF
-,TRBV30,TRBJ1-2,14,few,TGTGCCTGGACGTATGACTTAGCTAACTATGGCTACACCTTC,CAWTYDLANYGYTF
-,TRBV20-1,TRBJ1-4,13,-,TGCAGTGCTAGTAAAGGAGTAAGAGAAAAACTGTTTTTT,CSASKGVREKLFF
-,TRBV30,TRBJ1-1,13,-,TGTGCCTGGAGGGCAGGGAGGGACACTGAAGCTTTCTTT,CAWRAGRDTEAFF
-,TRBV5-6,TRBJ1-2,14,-,TGTGCCAGCAGCACTCAACAACCGCGGGGAGGCTACACCTTC,CASSTQQPRGGYTF
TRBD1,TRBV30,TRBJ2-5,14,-,TGTGCCTGGAGCCTCGGGACAGCTGAAGAGACCCAGTACTTC,CAWSLGTAEETQYF
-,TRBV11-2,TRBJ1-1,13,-,TGTGCCAGCAGCGTCACAGAGACCACTGAAGCTTTCTTT,CASSVTETTEAFF
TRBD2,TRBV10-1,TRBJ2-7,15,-,TGCGCCAGCAGTGAGTCGGGGGGGTTATGGAACGAGCAGTACTTC,CASSESGGLWNEQYF
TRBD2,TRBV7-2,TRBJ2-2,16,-,TGTGCCAGCAGCACGGTCTGGACTAGCCATCCCGGGGAGCTGTTTTTT,CASSTVWTSHPGELFF
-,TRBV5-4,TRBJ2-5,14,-,TGTGCCAGCAGCGCTGTACAGCGGCCGGAGACCCAGTACTTC,CASSAVQRPETQYF
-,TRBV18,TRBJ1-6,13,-,TGTGCCAGCTCAATGGGGCAAGACTCACCCCTCCACTTT,CASSMGQDSPLHF
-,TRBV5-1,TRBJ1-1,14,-,TGCGCCAGCAGCTTGGGCGACATTTTCACTGAAGCTTTCTTT,CASSLGDIFTEAFF
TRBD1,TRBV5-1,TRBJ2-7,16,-,TGCGCCAGCAGCTTGGCCGTGGGACAGGGGAGCAACGAGCAGTACTTC,CASSLAVGQGSNEQYF
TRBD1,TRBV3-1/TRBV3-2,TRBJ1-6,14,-,TGTGCCAGCAGCCAAGGGGGACAGAATTCACCCCTCCACTTT,CASSQGGQNSPLHF
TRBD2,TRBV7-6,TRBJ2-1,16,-,TGTGCCAGCAGCGGCGGGGGTTCCAGCTCCTACAATGAGCAGTTCTTC,CASSGGGSSSYNEQFF
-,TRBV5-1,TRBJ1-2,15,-,TGCGCCAGCAGCTTGAACGGCGGCTCCCTCTATGGCTACACCTTC,CASSLNGGSLYGYTF
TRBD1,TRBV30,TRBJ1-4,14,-,TGTGCCTGGAGTGCCGGGACAGGGAATGAAAAACTGTTTTTT,CAWSAGTGNEKLFF
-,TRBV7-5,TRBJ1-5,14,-,TGTGCCAGAAGCCCCGGAGAAGGTAACCAGCCCCAGCATTTT,CARSPGEGNQPQHF
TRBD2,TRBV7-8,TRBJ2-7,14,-,TGTGCCAGCAGCTTCGGCGGGGGGGCCGACGAGCAGTACTTC,CASSFGGGADEQYF
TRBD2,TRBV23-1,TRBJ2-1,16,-,TGCGCCAGCAGTCAGGGACTAGCGGGGGGGCCTCCTGAGCAGTTCTTC,CASSQGLAGGPPEQFF
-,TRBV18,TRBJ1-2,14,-,TGTGCCAGCTCACCACCGGGAGGGTCCTATGGCTACACCTTC,CASSPPGGSYGYTF
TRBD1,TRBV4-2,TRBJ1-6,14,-,TGTGCCAGCAGCCAGACAGGGAATAATTCACCCCTCCACTTT,CASSQTGNNSPLHF
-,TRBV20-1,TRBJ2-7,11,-,TGCAGTGCTAGGGGGGCTATGGAGCAGTACTTC,CSARGAMEQYF
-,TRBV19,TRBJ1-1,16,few,TGTGCCAGTAGTATCGGATTACCAGGTCGGGGCACTGAAGCTTTCTTT,CASSIGLPGRGTEAFF
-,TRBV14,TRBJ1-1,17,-,TGTGCCAGCAGCCAATCGGGGGGCAGCGTCGGAAGGAGTGAAGCTTTCTTT,CASSQSGGSVGRSEAFF
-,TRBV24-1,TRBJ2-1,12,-,TGTGCCACCCAGGGCTTAGACAATGAGCAGTTCTTC,CATQGLDNEQFF
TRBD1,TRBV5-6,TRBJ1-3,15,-,TGTGCCAGCAGCCTCCCACAGGGGTATGGAAACACCATATATTTT,CASSLPQGYGNTIYF
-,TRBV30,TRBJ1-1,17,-,TGTGCCTGGAAACGGAGAGATGGGGGCCGGGGGAACACTGAAGCTTTCTTT,CAWKRRDGGRGNTEAFF
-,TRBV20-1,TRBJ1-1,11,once,TGCAGTGCTAGTAAAGGGGGTGAAGCTTTCTTT,CSASKGGEAFF
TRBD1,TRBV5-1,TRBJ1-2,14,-,TGCGCCAGCAGCCCGACAGGGGGTGAATATGGCTACACCTTC,CASSPTGGEYGYTF
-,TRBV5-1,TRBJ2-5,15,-,TGCGCCAGCAGCTTGTCAGGGGTGGGTGGAGAGACCCAGTACTTC,CASSLSGVGGETQYF
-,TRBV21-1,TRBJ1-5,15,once,TGTGCCAGCCATAAATCACAGGGATGGGACCAGCCCCAGCATTTT,CASHKSQGWDQPQHF
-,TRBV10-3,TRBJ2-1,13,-,TGTGCCATCAGTGAGTACGGCGGCGATGAGCAGTTCTTC,CAISEYGGDEQFF
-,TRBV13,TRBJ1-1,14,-,TGTGCCAGCAGCTTAAAACGGGGTACCACTGAAGCTTTCTTT,CASSLKRGTTEAFF
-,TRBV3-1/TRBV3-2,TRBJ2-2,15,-,TGTGCCAGCAGCCAGCGGGGTGGGAACACCGGGGAGCTGTTTTTT,CASSQRGGNTGELFF
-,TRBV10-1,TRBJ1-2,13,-,TGCGCCAGCAGCCCTGACAGGACGATCGGCTACACCTTC,CASSPDRTIGYTF